One T cell receptor (beta chain) is described in this entry. The CDR3 covers 15 residues. CDR1 and CDR2 from the germline V gene are MGHRA and YSYEKL. Deletions cut 3 bases from V and 0 bases from J, with 10 bases between. This entry comes from a study of T cell responses to AZD1222 COVID-19 vaccine. Generated by immunoSEQ multiplex PCR, the TCRdb table keeps only in-frame clones and is missing some. The repertoire consists of around 46,000 clones, with roughly 90% occurring once and the leading ten covering over 4%. This sequence joins TRBV4-1 and TRBJ2-3; the D is unclear. This TCR came from an adult who received the AZD1222 COVID-19 vaccine. Sequenced material: peripheral blood, taken 28 days after the second AZD1222 dose. The CDR3 DNA sequence: TGCGCCAGCAGCCAGCAGCGAGAGAGCACAGATACGCAGTATTTT. This translates into CASSQQRESTDTQYF.